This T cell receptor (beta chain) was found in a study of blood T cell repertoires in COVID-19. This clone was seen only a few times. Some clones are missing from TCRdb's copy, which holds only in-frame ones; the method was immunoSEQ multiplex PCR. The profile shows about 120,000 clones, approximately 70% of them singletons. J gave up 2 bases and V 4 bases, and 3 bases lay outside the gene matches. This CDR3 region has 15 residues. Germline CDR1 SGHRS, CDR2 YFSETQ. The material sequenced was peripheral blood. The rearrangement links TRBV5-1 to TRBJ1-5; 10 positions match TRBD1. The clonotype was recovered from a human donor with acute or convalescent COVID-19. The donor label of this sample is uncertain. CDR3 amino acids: CASSPGTGGNQPQHF. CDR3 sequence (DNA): TGCGCCAGCAGCCCCGGGACAGGGGGCAATCAGCCCCAGCATTTT.